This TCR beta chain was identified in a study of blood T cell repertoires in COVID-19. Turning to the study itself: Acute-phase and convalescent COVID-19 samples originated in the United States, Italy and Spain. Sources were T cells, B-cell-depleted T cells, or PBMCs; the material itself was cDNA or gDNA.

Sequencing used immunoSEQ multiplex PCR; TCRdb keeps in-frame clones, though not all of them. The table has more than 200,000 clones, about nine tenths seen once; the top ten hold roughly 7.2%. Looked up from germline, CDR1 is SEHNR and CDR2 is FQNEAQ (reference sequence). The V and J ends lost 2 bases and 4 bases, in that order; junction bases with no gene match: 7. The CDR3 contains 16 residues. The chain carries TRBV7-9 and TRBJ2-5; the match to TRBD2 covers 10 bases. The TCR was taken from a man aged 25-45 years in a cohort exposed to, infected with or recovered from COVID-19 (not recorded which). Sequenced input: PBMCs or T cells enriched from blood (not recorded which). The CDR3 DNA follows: TGTGCCAGCAGCTTATCTGCTAGCGGGAGATCAGAGACCCAGTACTTC. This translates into CASSLSASGRSETQYF.